The sequence of this T cell receptor beta chain was determined in a study of T cells after yellow fever vaccination. On the study more broadly: Preparation used SMART-Seq v4 Ultra Low Input for the low-cell-number fractions.

Trimming at V came to 5 bases and at J to 4 bases, leaving 12 bases not matched to a gene. This CDR3 is 17 amino acids long. Germline V gene lookup returns CDR1 SGHRS and CDR2 YFSETQ. Study conclusions and caveats: Detected again after the booster were most primary-vaccination clones, at 95% to 98% CD4 and around 91% CD8.

Note on this clonotype: Its target is unknown.

In TCRdb, the 5' RACE reads were re-called with MiXCR into one record per CDR3 protein. The repertoire holds about 73,000 distinct CDR3 sequences, roughly 7.7% seen once, with 35% to 45% in the top ten. The J gene is TRBJ2-1, the V gene TRBV5-1; 10 positions match TRBD2. Sequencing used CD8+ T cells sorted from PBMCs, obtained on the day of the yellow fever booster vaccination. The receptor's source is a man aged 25 to 40 who received the YFV17D yellow fever vaccine. In DNA, the CDR3 is TGCGCCAGCAGGGAACTTCCAGCGGGAGGGCTTTACAATGAGCAGTTCTTC. Encoded protein: CASRELPAGGLYNEQFF.